The T cell receptor (beta chain) under discussion was sequenced for a study of T cell responses to AZD1222 COVID-19 vaccine. CDR3 length: 17 amino acids. V was clipped by 1 base and J by 1 base, with 15 bases between them. Germline V lookup: CDR1 SGHTA, CDR2 FQGTGA. The protocol was immunoSEQ multiplex PCR, while the TCRdb copy is restricted to in-frame clones and leaves out a portion. The sample has fewer than 100,000 clones, roughly 88% seen once. This TCR was sampled from an adult in good health. The chain employs TRBV7-3 and TRBJ2-3; weak D call: TRBD2 (6 bases). The sample consisted of peripheral blood, taken on day 0 of AZD1222 vaccination. CDR3 sequence (DNA): TGTGCCAGCAGCTTAAGCAGTCCTGGCGGGGGCACAGATACGCAGTATTTT. It specifies CASSLSSPGGGTDTQYF.